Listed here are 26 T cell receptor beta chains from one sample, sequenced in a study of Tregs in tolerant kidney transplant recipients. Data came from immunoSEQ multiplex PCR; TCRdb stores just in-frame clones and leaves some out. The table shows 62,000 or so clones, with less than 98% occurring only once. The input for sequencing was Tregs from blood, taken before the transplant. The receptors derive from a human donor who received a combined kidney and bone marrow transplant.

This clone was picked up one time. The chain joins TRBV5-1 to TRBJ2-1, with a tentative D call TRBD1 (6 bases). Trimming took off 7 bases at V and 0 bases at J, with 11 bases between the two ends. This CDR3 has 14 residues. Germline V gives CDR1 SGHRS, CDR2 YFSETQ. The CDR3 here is CASYQGSSYNEQFF. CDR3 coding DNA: TGCGCCAGCTATCAGGGGAGCTCCTACAATGAGCAGTTCTTC.

The CDR3 DNA sequence: TGTGCCAGCACTCGGGGCACTGAAGCTTTCTTT. Protein product: CASTRGTEAFF. This chain uses TRBV6-5 with TRBJ1-1; no firm D call. The CDR3 loop spans 11 amino acids. V gave up 7 bases and J gave up 4 bases, with 7 bases separating them. Germline lookup yields CDR1 MNHEY and CDR2 SVGAGI.

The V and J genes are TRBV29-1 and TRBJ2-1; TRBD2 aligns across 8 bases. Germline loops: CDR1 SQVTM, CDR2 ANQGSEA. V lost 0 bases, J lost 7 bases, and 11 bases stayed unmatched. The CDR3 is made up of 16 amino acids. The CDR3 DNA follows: TGCAGCGTTGAAGAGGTCGGGCGGGAGGTGATGAATGAGCAGTTCTTC. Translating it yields CSVEEVGREVMNEQFF.

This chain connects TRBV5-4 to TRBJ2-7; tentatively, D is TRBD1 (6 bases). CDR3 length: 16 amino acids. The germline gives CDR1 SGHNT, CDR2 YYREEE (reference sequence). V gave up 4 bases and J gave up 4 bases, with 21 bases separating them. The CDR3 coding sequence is TGTGCCAGCAGCCCCCGACAGGCTACGGGCCGATACGAGCAGTACTTC. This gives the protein CASSPRQATGRYEQYF.

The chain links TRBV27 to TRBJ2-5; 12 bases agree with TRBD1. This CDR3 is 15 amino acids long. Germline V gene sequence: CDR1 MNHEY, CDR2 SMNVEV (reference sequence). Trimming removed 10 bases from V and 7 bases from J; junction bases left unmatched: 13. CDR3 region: CATTPGTGGAGTQYF. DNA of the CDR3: TGTGCCACCACCCCAGGGACAGGGGGCGCAGGGACCCAGTACTTC.

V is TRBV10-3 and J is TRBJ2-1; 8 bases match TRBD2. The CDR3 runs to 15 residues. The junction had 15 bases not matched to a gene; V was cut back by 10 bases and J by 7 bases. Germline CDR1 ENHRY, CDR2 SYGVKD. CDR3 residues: CATGPLAETLNEQFF. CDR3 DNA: TGTGCCACTGGACCACTAGCGGAGACTTTGAATGAGCAGTTCTTC.

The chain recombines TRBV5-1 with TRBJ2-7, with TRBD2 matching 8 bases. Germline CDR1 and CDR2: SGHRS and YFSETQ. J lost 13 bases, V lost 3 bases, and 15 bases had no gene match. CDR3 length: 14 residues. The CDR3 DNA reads TGCGCCAGCAGCTCGGGGGTCCCGGGACTAGTCGTATACTTC. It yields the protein CASSSGVPGLVVYF.

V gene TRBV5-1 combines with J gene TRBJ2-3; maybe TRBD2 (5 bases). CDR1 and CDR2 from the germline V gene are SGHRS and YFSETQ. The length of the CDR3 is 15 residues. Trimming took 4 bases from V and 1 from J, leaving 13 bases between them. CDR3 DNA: TGCGCCAGCAGCCCCGGGGTGTCTGGCACAGATACGCAGTATTTT. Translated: CASSPGVSGTDTQYF. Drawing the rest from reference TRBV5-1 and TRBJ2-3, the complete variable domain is KAGVTQTPRYLIKTRGQQVTLSCSPISGHRSVSWYQQTPGQGLQFLFEYFSETQRNKGNFPGRFSGRQFSNSRSEMNVSTLELGDSALYLCASSPGVSGTDTQYFGPGTRLTVL.

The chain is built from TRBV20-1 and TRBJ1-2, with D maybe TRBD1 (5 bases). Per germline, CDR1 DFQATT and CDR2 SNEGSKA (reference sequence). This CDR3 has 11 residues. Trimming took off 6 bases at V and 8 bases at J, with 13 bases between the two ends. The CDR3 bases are TGCAGTGCCAGCAGGGTCCGGGGCTACACCTTC. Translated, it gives CSASRVRGYTF.

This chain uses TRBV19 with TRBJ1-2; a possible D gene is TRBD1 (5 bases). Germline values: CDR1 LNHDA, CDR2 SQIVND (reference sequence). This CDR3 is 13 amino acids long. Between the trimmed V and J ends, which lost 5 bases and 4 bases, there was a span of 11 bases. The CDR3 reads CASSRTKLYGYTF. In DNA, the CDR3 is TGTGCCAGTAGTCGGACAAAACTCTATGGCTACACCTTC.

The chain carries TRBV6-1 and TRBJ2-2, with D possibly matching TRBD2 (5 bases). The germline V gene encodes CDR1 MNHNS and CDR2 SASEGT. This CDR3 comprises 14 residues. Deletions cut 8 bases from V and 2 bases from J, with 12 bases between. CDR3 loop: CASEKRFNTGELFF. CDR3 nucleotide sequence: TGTGCCAGCGAGAAGCGGTTTAACACCGGGGAGCTGTTTTTT.

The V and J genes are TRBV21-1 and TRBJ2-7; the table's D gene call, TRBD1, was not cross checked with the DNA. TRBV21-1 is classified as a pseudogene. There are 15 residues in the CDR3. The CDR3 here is CASSKVPDRNHEQYF. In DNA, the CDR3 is TGTGCCAGCAGCAAAGTTCCCGACAGGAACCACGAGCAGTACTTC.

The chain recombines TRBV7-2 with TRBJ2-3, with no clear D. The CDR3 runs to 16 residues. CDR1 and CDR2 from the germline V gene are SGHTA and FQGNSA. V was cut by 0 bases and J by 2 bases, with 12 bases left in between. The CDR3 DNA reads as TGTGCCAGCAGCTTAGCGCGGAGCACCTCCACAGATACGCAGTATTTT. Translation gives CASSLARSTSTDTQYF.

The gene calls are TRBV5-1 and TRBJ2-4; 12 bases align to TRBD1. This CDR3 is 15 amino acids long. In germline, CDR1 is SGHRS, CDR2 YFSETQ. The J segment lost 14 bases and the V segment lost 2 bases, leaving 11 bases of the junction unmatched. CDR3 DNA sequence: TGCGCCAGCAGCTTCCAGGGACAGGGGGCCCACCGTGAGTACTTC. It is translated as CASSFQGQGAHREYF.

This CDR3 reads CASSPGQPNSPLHF. In nucleotides, the CDR3 is TGTGCCAGCAGCCCGGGACAGCCCAATTCACCCCTCCACTTT. The chain links TRBV7-6 to TRBJ1-6; 7 bases fit TRBD1. CDR1 and CDR2 from the germline V gene are SGHVS and FNYEAQ. The CDR3 runs 14 residues. Trimming removed 5 bases from V and 7 bases from J; junction bases left unmatched: 5.

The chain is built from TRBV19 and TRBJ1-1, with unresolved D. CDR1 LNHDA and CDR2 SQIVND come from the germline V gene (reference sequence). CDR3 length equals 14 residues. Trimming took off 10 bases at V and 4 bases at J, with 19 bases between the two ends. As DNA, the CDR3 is TGTGCCACCAGAGGAGGGAGGATGGTCACTGAAGCTTTCTTT. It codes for CATRGGRMVTEAFF.

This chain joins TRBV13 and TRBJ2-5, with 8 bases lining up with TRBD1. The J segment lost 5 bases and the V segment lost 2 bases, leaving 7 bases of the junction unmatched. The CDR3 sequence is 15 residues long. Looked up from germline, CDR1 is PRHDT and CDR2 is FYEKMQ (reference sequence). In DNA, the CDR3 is TGTGCCAGCAGCTTACGTCACAGGGGGTACGAGACCCAGTACTTC. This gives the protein CASSLRHRGYETQYF.

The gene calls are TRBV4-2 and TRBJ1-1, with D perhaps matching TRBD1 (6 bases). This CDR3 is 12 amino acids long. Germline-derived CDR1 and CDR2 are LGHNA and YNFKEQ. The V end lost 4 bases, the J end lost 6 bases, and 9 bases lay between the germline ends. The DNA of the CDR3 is TGTGCCAGCAGCCGGACAGCCTCTGAAGCTTTCTTT. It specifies CASSRTASEAFF.

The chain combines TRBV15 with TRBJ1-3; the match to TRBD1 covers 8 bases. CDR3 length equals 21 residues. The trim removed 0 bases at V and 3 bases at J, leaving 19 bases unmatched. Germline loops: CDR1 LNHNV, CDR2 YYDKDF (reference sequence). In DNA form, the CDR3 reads TGTGCCACCAGCAGAGATCGGTTCTACATCGACAGGGGTCTTTTTGGAAACACCATATATTTT. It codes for CATSRDRFYIDRGLFGNTIYF.

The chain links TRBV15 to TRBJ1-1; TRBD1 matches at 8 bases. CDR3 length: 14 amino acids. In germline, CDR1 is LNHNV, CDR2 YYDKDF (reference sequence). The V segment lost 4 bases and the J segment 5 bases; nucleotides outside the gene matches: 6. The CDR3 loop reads CATSTRTGMTEAFF. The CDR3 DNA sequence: TGTGCCACCAGCACCCGGACAGGGATGACTGAAGCTTTCTTT.

The CDR3 nucleotides are TGTGCCAGCAGTCTAGCGGGGGGGCGCAATGAGCAGTTCTTC. The encoded protein is CASSLAGGRNEQFF. The V and J genes are TRBV11-2 and TRBJ2-1; 12 bases align to TRBD2. Trimming removed 6 bases from V and 6 bases from J; junction bases left unmatched: 3. CDR1 SGHAT and CDR2 FQNNGV come from the germline V gene. This CDR3 is built from 14 residues.

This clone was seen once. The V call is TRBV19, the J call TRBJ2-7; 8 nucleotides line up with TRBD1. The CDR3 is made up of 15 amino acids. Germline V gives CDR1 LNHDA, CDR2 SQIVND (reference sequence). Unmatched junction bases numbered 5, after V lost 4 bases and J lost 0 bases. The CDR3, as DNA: TGTGCCAGTAGTAACCTCGGGACAGGCTCCTACGAGCAGTACTTC. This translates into CASSNLGTGSYEQYF.

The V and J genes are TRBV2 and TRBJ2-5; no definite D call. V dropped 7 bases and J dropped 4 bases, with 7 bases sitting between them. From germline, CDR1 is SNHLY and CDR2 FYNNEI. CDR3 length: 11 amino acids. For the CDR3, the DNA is TGTGCCAGCACATTGCGAGAGACCCAGTACTTC. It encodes CASTLRETQYF.

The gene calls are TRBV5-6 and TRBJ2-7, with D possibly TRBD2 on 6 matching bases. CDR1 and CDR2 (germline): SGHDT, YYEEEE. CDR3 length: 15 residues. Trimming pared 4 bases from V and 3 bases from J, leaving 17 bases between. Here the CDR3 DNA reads TGTGCCAGCAGCCCTTTGGGAGGTGGGGTCTACGAGCAGTACTTC. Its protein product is CASSPLGGGVYEQYF.

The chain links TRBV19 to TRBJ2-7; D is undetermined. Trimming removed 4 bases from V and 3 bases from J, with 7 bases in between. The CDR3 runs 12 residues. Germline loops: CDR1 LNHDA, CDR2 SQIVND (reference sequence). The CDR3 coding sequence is TGTGCCAGTAGTACCGCAGACTACGAGCAGTACTTC. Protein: CASSTADYEQYF.

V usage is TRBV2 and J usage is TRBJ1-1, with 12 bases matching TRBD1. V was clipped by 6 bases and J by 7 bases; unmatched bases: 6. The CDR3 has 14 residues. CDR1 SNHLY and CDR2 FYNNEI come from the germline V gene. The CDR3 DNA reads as TGTGCCAGCAGGTTGGGACAGGGGGCATTTGAAGCTTTCTTT. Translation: CASRLGQGAFEAFF.